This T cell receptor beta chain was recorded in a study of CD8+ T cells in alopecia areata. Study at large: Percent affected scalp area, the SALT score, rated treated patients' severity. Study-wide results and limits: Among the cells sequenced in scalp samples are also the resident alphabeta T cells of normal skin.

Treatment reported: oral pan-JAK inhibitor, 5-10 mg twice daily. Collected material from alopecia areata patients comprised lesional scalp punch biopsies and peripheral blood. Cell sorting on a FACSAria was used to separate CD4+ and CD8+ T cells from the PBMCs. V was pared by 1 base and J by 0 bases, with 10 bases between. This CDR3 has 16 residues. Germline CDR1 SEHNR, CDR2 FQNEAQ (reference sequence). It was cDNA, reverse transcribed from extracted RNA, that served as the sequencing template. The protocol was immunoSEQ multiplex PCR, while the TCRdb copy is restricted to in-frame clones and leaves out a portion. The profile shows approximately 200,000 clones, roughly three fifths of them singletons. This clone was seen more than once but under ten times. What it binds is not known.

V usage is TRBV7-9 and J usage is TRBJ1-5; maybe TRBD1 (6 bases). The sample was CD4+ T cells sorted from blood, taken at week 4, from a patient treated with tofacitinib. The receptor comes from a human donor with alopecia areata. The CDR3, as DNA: TGTGCCAGCAGCTTAGGTAACAGGGATAGCAATCAGCCCCAGCATTTT. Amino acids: CASSLGNRDSNQPQHF.